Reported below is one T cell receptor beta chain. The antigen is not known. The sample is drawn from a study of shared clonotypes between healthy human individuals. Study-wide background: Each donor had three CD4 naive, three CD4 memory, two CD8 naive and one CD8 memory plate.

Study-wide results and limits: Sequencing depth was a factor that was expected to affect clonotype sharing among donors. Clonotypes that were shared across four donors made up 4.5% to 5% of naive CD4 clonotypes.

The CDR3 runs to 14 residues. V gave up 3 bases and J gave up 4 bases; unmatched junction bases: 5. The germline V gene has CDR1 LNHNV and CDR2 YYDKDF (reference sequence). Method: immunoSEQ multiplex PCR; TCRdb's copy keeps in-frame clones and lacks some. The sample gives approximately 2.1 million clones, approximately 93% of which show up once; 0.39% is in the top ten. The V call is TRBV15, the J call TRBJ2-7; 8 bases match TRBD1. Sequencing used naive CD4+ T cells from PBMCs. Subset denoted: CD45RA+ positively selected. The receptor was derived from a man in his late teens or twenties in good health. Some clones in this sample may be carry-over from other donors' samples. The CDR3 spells CATSRDREKYEQYF. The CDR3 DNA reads TGTGCCACCAGCAGGGACAGGGAGAAATACGAGCAGTACTTC.